Listed here is a single T cell receptor beta chain. Individual cDNA molecules in this library carried unique molecular identifiers. TCRdb itself ran the RACE reads through MiXCR, one entry per CDR3 protein. The table lists about 380,000 distinct CDR3 sequences, approximately 5.1% of them singletons, with approximately 2.5% in the top ten. The sample belongs to a study of human T cells and chemical hapten exposure. The overall study: A 2 cm by 2 cm inner upper arm patch received 2% DPC for sensitization. Patients, a majority of them female, were diagnosed with alopecia areata, totalis or universalis.

Time point: patch test 1, 2 weeks after DPC sensitization. Treatment denoted: therapeutic diphenylcyclopropenone sensitization with weekly scalp DPC. Unfractionated whole blood yielded the extracted total RNA. The sequenced sample was whole blood, obtained in connection with sensitization to the hapten diphenylcyclopropenone (DPC). The receptor comes from a woman between 45 and 65 years old with alopecia areata. Some clones in this sample may be carry-over from other donors' samples.

The chain's CDR3 is CATVGGNQPQHF. The CDR3 DNA follows: TGTGCCACAGTGGGGGGCAATCAGCCCCAGCATTTT. This chain links TRBV7-3 with TRBJ1-5, with D maybe TRBD1 (5 bases). CDR1 is SGHTA and CDR2 is FQGTGA in the germline V gene. Trimming stripped 10 bases from V and 2 bases from J, with 9 bases between. The CDR3 length is 12 residues.